These T cell receptor beta chains were read from a single sample in a study of blood T cell repertoires in COVID-19. Using immunoSEQ multiplex PCR, the repertoire was profiled, and TCRdb retains in-frame clones only, with some absent. The repertoire includes roughly 65,000 clones, 80% to 85% of them detected once, and around 16% sits in the top ten. The sequenced sample consisted of peripheral blood. The receptors stem from a man at least 80 years old with acute or convalescent COVID-19. Both conserved end residues are part of each CDR3. The D gene is left open where the match is weak. The size entry is marked missing in some rows and otherwise reads once, few, many or a size class.

size | J | D | V | DNA | CDR3
NA | TRBJ2-5 | NA | TRBV4-3 | TGCGCCAGCAGCCAAGATGGAGGGTACGAGACCCAGTACTTC | CASSQDGGYETQYF
once | TRBJ2-7 | NA | TRBV10-3 | TGTGCCATCAGTCCTTTAGGTGGGGGGGCTGCCTACGAGCAGTACTTC | CAISPLGGGAAYEQYF
few | TRBJ1-1 | NA | TRBV19 | TGTGCCAGCCGCTGGGCGGGGAACACTGAAGCTTTCTTT | CASRWAGNTEAFF
few | TRBJ1-2 | NA | TRBV6-2/TRBV6-3 | TGTGCCAGCAGTGACAGCTACTACTATGGCTACACCTTC | CASSDSYYYGYTF
NA | TRBJ2-5 | TRBD2 | TRBV18 | TGTGCCAGCTCACCAAAAGGGACTAGCGGGGCAGAGACCCAGTACTTC | CASSPKGTSGAETQYF
NA | TRBJ2-2 | TRBD1 | TRBV5-4 | TGTGCCAGCAGCGACAGGGGGCTCGGCACCGGGGAGCTGTTTTTT | CASSDRGLGTGELFF
NA | TRBJ1-5 | NA | TRBV6-5 | TGTGCCAGCAGTCCTAGGGGTGGCAATCAGCCCCAGCATTTT | CASSPRGGNQPQHF
NA | TRBJ2-1 | NA | TRBV6-2/TRBV6-3 | TGTGCCAGCAGTTACGTTCCAGGTTCCTACAATGAGCAGTTCTTC | CASSYVPGSYNEQFF
NA | TRBJ1-2 | TRBD1 | TRBV6-6 | TGTGCCAGCAGCGGAAAACAGGGGGTCGATGGCTACACCTTC | CASSGKQGVDGYTF
NA | TRBJ2-1 | TRBD2 | TRBV30 | TGTGCCTGGAGTGGACTAGCGGGGGGTAACTACAATGAGCAGTTCTTC | CAWSGLAGGNYNEQFF
many | TRBJ1-1 | NA | TRBV11-3 | TGTGCCAGCAGCTTAGATCGGGAGACTGAAGCTTTCTTT | CASSLDRETEAFF
NA | TRBJ2-5 | TRBD2 | TRBV5-3 | TGTGCCAGAAGCCGAAAGCGGGGGCACAAAGAGACCCAGTACTTC | CARSRKRGHKETQYF
NA | TRBJ2-7 | TRBD2 | TRBV24-1 | TGTGCCACCTCCGGGACTACCTCCTACGAGCAGTACTTC | CATSGTTSYEQYF
once | TRBJ1-2 | TRBD1 | TRBV29-1 | TGCAGCGTTGAAGTCGGGACAGTTACAGGCTACACCTTC | CSVEVGTVTGYTF
NA | TRBJ1-6 | NA | TRBV5-8 | TGTGCTTCTCCCGCCCAGGAAATTTCACCCCTCCACTTT | CASPAQEISPLHF
NA | TRBJ2-1 | TRBD2 | TRBV4-2 | TGTGCCAGCAGCCAGCCCGGGACTAGGATTACAATGAGGCAGTTCTTC | CASSQPGTRITMRQFF
few | TRBJ2-7 | NA | TRBV28 | TGTGCCAGCAGTTTATACGAATGGCAGGGGCCCGAGCAGTACTTC | CASSLYEWQGPEQYF
NA | TRBJ1-2 | TRBD1 | TRBV7-2 | TGTGCCTCCGGACAGGTCGGTGGCTATGGCTACACCTTC | CASGQVGGYGYTF
NA | TRBJ2-7 | TRBD1 | TRBV24-1 | TGTGCCACCAGTGATAGACAGGGGTCCTACGAGCAGTACTTC | CATSDRQGSYEQYF
few | TRBJ1-1 | NA | TRBV5-1 | TGCGCCAGCAGCTTTTATATGCGGACTACGCCCCCCGCTGAAGCTTTCTTT | CASSFYMRTTPPAEAFF
NA | TRBJ2-3 | TRBD2 | TRBV7-2 | TGTGCCAGCAGAAAGGGACTAGTCACAGATACGCAGTATTTT | CASRKGLVTDTQYF
NA | TRBJ2-7 | TRBD2 | TRBV20-1 | TGCAGTGCTAGTGGGGAGGGGTCCTTTCGGGAGCAGTACTTC | CSASGEGSFREQYF
NA | TRBJ1-5 | NA | TRBV28 | TGTGCCAGCAGTTCTCGTCCGAATCAGCCCCAGCATTTT | CASSSRPNQPQHF
NA | TRBJ1-1 | TRBD1 | TRBV18 | TGTGCCAGCTCGTTCGGACAGGGAAGGGCGAACACTGAAGCTTTCTTT | CASSFGQGRANTEAFF
NA | TRBJ2-1 | TRBD1 | TRBV24-1 | TGTGCCACCAGTGATTCCTGGGACAGCTCCTACAATGAGCAGTTCTTC | CATSDSWDSSYNEQFF
NA | TRBJ2-3 | NA | TRBV5-6 | TGTGCCAGCAGCTTGGGTTCAGGTCTAACAGATACGCAGTATTTT | CASSLGSGLTDTQYF
NA | TRBJ2-7 | NA | TRBV7-6 | TGTGCCAGCAGTTCAGGATTCTACGAGCAGTACTTC | CASSSGFYEQYF
NA | TRBJ2-1 | TRBD2 | TRBV4-2 | TGTGCCAGCAGCCAGGCGGGGGGCCAGAGTATTGAGCAGTTCTTC | CASSQAGGQSIEQFF
NA | TRBJ1-2 | NA | TRBV5-1 | TGCGCCAGCAGCTTGGGGCAGGTCTACTATGGCTACACCTTC | CASSLGQVYYGYTF
many | TRBJ1-2 | TRBD1 | TRBV3-1/TRBV3-2 | TGTGCCAGCAGCCAAGGGGGGTCCAGGGGGCATGGCTACACCTTC | CASSQGGSRGHGYTF
once | TRBJ1-1 | NA | TRBV11-1 | TGTGCCAGCAGCCTCCAGGGGAGAACTGAAGCTTTCTTT | CASSLQGRTEAFF
NA | TRBJ2-2 | NA | TRBV4-3 | TGCGCCAGCAGCCATACGGGGACTCGGTCCGGGGAGCTGTTTTTT | CASSHTGTRSGELFF
NA | TRBJ2-3 | NA | TRBV7-2 | TGTGCCAGCAGCGTATCGAGCGGAGATACGCAGTATTTT | CASSVSSGDTQYF
NA | TRBJ1-1 | NA | TRBV18 | TGTGCCAGCTCACCGGCCACAGGGCCCACTGAAGCTTTCTTT | CASSPATGPTEAFF
NA | TRBJ2-2 | NA | TRBV23-1 | TGCGCCAGCAGTCTCCCGTGGGGCCCAAACACCGGGGAGCTGTTTTTT | CASSLPWGPNTGELFF
NA | TRBJ1-1 | NA | TRBV6-2/TRBV6-3 | TGTGCCAGCAGTTATTTCTCGAACACTGAAGCTTTCTTT | CASSYFSNTEAFF
few | TRBJ2-2 | NA | TRBV7-8 | TGTGCCAGCAGCTCCGGGACACTGATGAACACCGGGGAGCTGTTTTTT | CASSSGTLMNTGELFF
many | TRBJ1-5 | NA | TRBV12-3/TRBV12-4 | TGTGCCAGCAGTCGACAGTGGCAGCCCCAGCATTTT | CASSRQWQPQHF
NA | TRBJ1-1 | NA | TRBV19 | TGTGCCAGTAGTATACGGTCCGAAGCTTTCTTT | CASSIRSEAFF
once | TRBJ2-1 | NA | TRBV28 | TGTGCCAGCAGTGGTAGGGGTAATGAGCAGTTCTTC | CASSGRGNEQFF
NA | TRBJ1-4 | NA | TRBV7-9 | TGTGCCAGCAGCCCACGGAGGAGTAATGAAAAACTGTTTTTT | CASSPRRSNEKLFF
few | TRBJ1-5 | TRBD1 | TRBV7-9 | TGTGCCAGCAGCCTAAGGGACAGACGCAATCAGCCCCAGCATTTT | CASSLRDRRNQPQHF
NA | TRBJ2-3 | TRBD1 | TRBV5-1 | TGCGCCAGCAGCGAGGACAGGGTGGTCGCAGATACGCAGTATTTT | CASSEDRVVADTQYF